The 15 T cell receptor beta chains given below trace back to one sample, sequenced in a study of T cells in women clearing cervical HPV infection. The repertoire was sequenced with immunoSEQ multiplex PCR; TCRdb's copy has only in-frame clones and lacks some. The sample data list fewer than 25,000 clones. The specimen was blood buffy coat. Source of these receptors: a woman between 18 and 69 years old with a cervical HPV16 infection that either progressed to CIN3+ or cleared (not recorded which).

In regard to this clone: The CDR3 end is not reached by the read, which stops 3 residues before it; the germline J gene fills it in. V gene TRBV5-1 combines with J gene TRBJ2-3; D possibly corresponds to TRBD1 (5 bases). CDR1 is SGHRS, CDR2 YFSETQ, per germline. This CDR3 is built from 15 residues. The CDR3 is CASSLQGNSNQPQYF. CDR3 DNA, as far as it was read: TGCGCCAGCAGCTTGCAGGGAAATAGCAATCAGCCG.

Comments on this clone: The read comes to an end 3 residues before the CDR3 does, leaving the germline J gene to fill in the end. V gene TRBV7-2 combines with J gene TRBJ1-2, with unresolved D. Germline CDR1 and CDR2: SGHTA and FQGNSA. This CDR3 is built from 15 residues. The CDR3 bases that were read are TGTGCCAGCAGCTTACTTTTTCCTAGCACAGATACC. Translating gives CASSLLFPSTDT. From start to end, the CDR3 is CASSLLFPSTDTYTF.

About this clone: Coverage ceases 3 residues before the CDR3 finishes, and the germline J gene fills in the end. V usage is TRBV18 and J usage is TRBJ1-2, with 9 bases that match TRBD1. Germline assignment: CDR1 KGHSH and CDR2 LQKENI. The CDR3 totals 15 residues. CDR3 loop: CASSQGQGRHNDYTF. The sequenced part of the CDR3 DNA is TGTGCCAGCTCCCAAGGACAGGGGAGGCACAATGAC.

Comments on this clone: The CDR3 goes on 3 residues after the read ends, and that part is filled in from the germline J gene. The chain couples TRBV30 to TRBJ1-4; weak D call: TRBD1 (6 bases). Germline V gene sequence: CDR1 GTSNPN, CDR2 SVGIG (reference sequence). V was shortened by 1 base and J by 6 bases, with 15 bases between the two germline ends. The CDR3 is 15 amino acids. CDR3 loop: CAWSAQQGGYEKLFF. The DNA read from the CDR3 is TGTGCCTGGAGTGCCCAACAGGGCGGGTATGAAAAA.

With respect to this clone: The read terminates 3 residues before the CDR3 end, so the remaining end is supplied by the germline J gene. The chain couples TRBV7-2 to TRBJ1-2; weak D call: TRBD1 (6 bases). In germline, CDR1 is SGHTA, CDR2 FQGNSA. The V end was cut by 6 bases, the J end by 5 bases, with 16 bases between. This CDR3 has 14 amino acids. CDR3 DNA (partial): TGTGCCAGCAGTTCTCCAGGGGAGGCTTATGGC. As protein: CASSSPGEAYG. The entire CDR3 sequence reads CASSSPGEAYGYTF.

To note about this clone: Read coverage stops 3 residues before the CDR3 terminus; the germline J gene supplies the remainder. The chain couples TRBV20-1 to TRBJ1-5, with TRBD1 identical over 7 bases. The CDR3 is 16 residues long. V lost 0 bases, J lost 9 bases, and 14 bases stayed unmatched. Germline CDR1 is DFQATT and CDR2 is SNEGSKA (reference sequence). CDR3 DNA, as far as it was read: TGCAGTGCTAGAGATGCAACCGGGACAGCCCTTTGGCCC. It yields the protein CSARDATGTALWP. The CDR3 reads in full as CSARDATGTALWPQHF.

Regarding this clone: The read is 3 residues too short to cover the CDR3 end, so that end is filled in from the germline J gene. The rearrangement uses TRBV5-1 and TRBJ2-1, with TRBD2 identical over 12 bases. The CDR3 length is 15 residues. Germline V lookup: CDR1 SGHRS, CDR2 YFSETQ. Trimming cost V 4 bases and J 6 bases; bases outside gene matches: 5. CDR3 region: CASSKLAGGLNEQFF. The covered CDR3 bases are TGCGCCAGCAGCAAACTAGCGGGGGGCCTCAATGAG.

As to this clone: The DNA ends 3 residues before the CDR3 does, and the rest of the CDR3 is filled in from the germline J gene. The gene calls are TRBV19 and TRBJ1-1; D may be TRBD1 (6 bases). There are 14 residues in the CDR3. Per germline, CDR1 LNHDA and CDR2 SQIVND (reference sequence). Between the trimmed V and J ends, which lost 7 bases and 0 bases, there was a span of 12 bases. The CDR3 protein is CASKGHGMNTEAFF. Partial CDR3 DNA: TGTGCCAGTAAGGGACACGGGATGAACACTGAA.

Concerning this clone: Coverage ceases 3 residues before the CDR3 finishes, and the germline J gene fills in the end. The chain recombines TRBV7-2 with TRBJ2-4; weak D call: TRBD1 (6 bases). The CDR3 has 15 residues. The germline V and J ends were trimmed by 5 bases and 8 bases, with 19 bases remaining between them. Germline CDR1 SGHTA, CDR2 FQGNSA. The part of the CDR3 DNA that was read is TGTGCCAGCAGCCCCGCTACAGGGAAGGGATACATT. Its protein is CASSPATGKGYI. Given in full, the CDR3 is CASSPATGKGYIQYF.

For this clone: The read halts 3 residues ahead of the CDR3 end, with the missing end drawn from the germline J gene. V is TRBV7-2 and J is TRBJ2-7, with unresolved D. CDR3 size: 13 residues. V lost 1 base to trimming and J lost 2 bases, with 6 bases between them. Germline values: CDR1 SGHTA, CDR2 FQGNSA. This chain's CDR3 is CASSLVPAYEQYF. CDR3 DNA, as far as it was read: TGTGCCAGCAGCTTAGTCCCAGCCTACGAG.

To note about this clone: The missing CDR3 end, 3 residues past where the read stops, is filled in from the germline J gene. V usage is TRBV12-3 or TRBV12-4 and J usage is TRBJ2-7; TRBD2 agrees at 9 bases. The CDR3 has 15 amino acids. V shed 3 bases and J 4 bases; nucleotides not matched to a gene: 7. Incomplete CDR3 DNA: TGTGCCAGCAGTTTCAGACTAGCGGAAAAATACGAG. Translating it yields CASSFRLAEKYE. The full-length CDR3 reads as CASSFRLAEKYEQYF.

The part of the CDR3 DNA that was read is TGCAGTGCTCCTCCGGGGAACAACTATGGC. Protein sequence: CSAPPGNNYG. The full CDR3 reads CSAPPGNNYGYTF. The rearrangement uses TRBV20-1 and TRBJ1-2; D gene unclear. The read ends 3 residues early relative to the CDR3; the germline J gene fills the gap. The length of the CDR3 is 13 residues. V was cut by 5 bases and J by 2 bases, with 12 bases left in between. CDR1 is DFQATT, CDR2 SNEGSKA, per germline (reference sequence).

About this clone: The CDR3 end lies 3 residues beyond the end of the read and is filled in from the germline J gene. V gene TRBV30 combines with J gene TRBJ1-4; D call uncertain. This CDR3 spans 13 amino acids. The ends were cut back, 2 bases at V and 7 bases at J, with 11 bases in the middle. CDR1 and CDR2 from the germline V gene are GTSNPN and SVGIG (reference sequence). CDR3: CAWSRQAGEKLFF. The sequenced part of the CDR3 DNA is TGTGCCTGGAGTAGACAAGCGGGTGAAAAA.

On this clone itself: At one of its ends the junction is not consistent with the germline gene, which may arise from a read error. The CDR3 end is not reached by the read, which stops 3 residues before it; the germline J gene fills it in. V usage is TRBV30 and J usage is TRBJ1-2; D is unclear. This CDR3 is built from 15 residues. Per germline, CDR1 GTSNPN and CDR2 SVGIG (reference sequence). The CDR3 spells CAWSGRKQTNYGYTF. The DNA read from the CDR3 is TGTGCCTGGAGTGGACGGAAACAAACTAACTATGGT.

Note on this clone: The observed sequence ends 3 residues before the CDR3 terminus, with the missing tail filled in from the germline J gene. This chain joins TRBV20-1 and TRBJ2-3; a weak D match, TRBD1 (6 bases). Germline CDR1 is DFQATT and CDR2 is SNEGSKA (reference sequence). The length of the CDR3 is 16 residues. CDR3 DNA, as far as it was read: TGCAGTGCTAGAGATTTCGCGACAGGAGGCAATCAGCCG. The encoded protein is CSARDFATGGNQP. The full CDR3 protein is CSARDFATGGNQPQYF.